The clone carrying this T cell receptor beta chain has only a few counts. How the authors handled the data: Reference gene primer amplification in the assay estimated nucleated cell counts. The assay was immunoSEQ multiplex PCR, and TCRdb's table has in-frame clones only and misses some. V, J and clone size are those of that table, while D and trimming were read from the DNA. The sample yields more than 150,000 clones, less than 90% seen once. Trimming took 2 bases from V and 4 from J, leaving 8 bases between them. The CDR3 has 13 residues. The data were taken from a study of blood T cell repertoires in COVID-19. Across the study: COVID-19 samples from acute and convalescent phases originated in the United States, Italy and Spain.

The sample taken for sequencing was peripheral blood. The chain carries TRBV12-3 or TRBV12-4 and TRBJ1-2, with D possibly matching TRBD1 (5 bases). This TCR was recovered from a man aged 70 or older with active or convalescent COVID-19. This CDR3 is CASSLRGVYGYTF. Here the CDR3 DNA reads TGTGCCAGCAGTTTACGGGGGGTCTATGGCTACACCTTC.